Listed below are T cell receptor beta chains from one sample, sequenced in a study of vaccination and CD4 T cells after COVID-19. Their antigens are not known. TCRdb used MiXCR to reprocess the PCR reads, holding one entry per CDR3 protein. The sample carries some 9,300 distinct CDR3 sequences, 20% to 30% recorded once. The sequencing here drew on CD4+ T cells from blood, cultured in vitro, taken before SARS-CoV-2 vaccination. The receptor set was obtained from a human donor who received a COVID-19 vaccine. Both conserved end residues are part of each CDR3. Each record gives: clone size, J gene, CDR3 length, V gene, D gene, CDR3 DNA, CDR3 protein. D genes are given only for firm matches. Some rows have no size entry. The others give once, few or many, or a class for an expanded clone.

- TRBJ1-1 14 TRBV5-1 TRBD1 TGCGCCAGCAGGAAGACAGGGATGAACACTGAAGCTTTCTTT CASRKTGMNTEAFF
- TRBJ2-5 16 TRBV5-4 TRBD2 TGTGCCAGCAGCCCCCGAGGGCGGGGGTTTCAAGAGACCCAGTACTTC CASSPRGRGFQETQYF
- TRBJ2-3 13 TRBV5-4 - TGTGCCAGCAGCCCTCCGGGGTGGGATACGCAGTATTTT CASSPPGWDTQYF
- TRBJ1-1 13 TRBV5-1 - TGCGCCAGCAGCTTGTACCTGAACACTGAAGCTTTCTTT CASSLYLNTEAFF
medium-sized TRBJ2-5 14 TRBV24-1 TRBD2 TGTGCCACCGGGGGGATAGCGGGGGATCAGACCCAGTACTTC CATGGIAGDQTQYF
- TRBJ2-1 15 TRBV12-3/TRBV12-4 TRBD2 TGTGCCAGCAGTCGAAGCGGGGTGGGGTGGAATGAGCAGTTCTTC CASSRSGVGWNEQFF
few TRBJ1-1 16 TRBV15 - TGTGCCACCAGCAGAGATTGGGTCAGGGTGGGGACTGAAGCTTTCTTT CATSRDWVRVGTEAFF
- TRBJ2-5 16 TRBV10-3 TRBD1 TGTGCCATCAGTGAGCCGGGACAGGGGGGCCGAGAGACCCAGTACTTC CAISEPGQGGRETQYF
- TRBJ2-2 17 TRBV7-3 TRBD1 TGTGCCAGCAGCCCTAAAGGACAGGGAGGCGGCACCGGGGAGCTGTTTTTT CASSPKGQGGGTGELFF
- TRBJ2-3 16 TRBV7-8 - TGTGCCAGCAGCTTAGCAGATGGGTTTGTGGCAGATACGCAGTATTTT CASSLADGFVADTQYF
- TRBJ2-1 15 TRBV24-1 TRBD1 TGTGCCACCAGTGATTTACGACAGGGGTACAATGAGCAGTTCTTC CATSDLRQGYNEQFF
once TRBJ1-5 15 TRBV5-1 - TGCGCCAGCAGCTTGCGAGGGGATCGCAATCAGCCCCAGCATTTT CASSLRGDRNQPQHF
- TRBJ1-6 14 TRBV30 - TGTGCCTGGAGTCTCGGGGGAGGGAAATCACCCCTCCACTTT CAWSLGGGKSPLHF
medium-sized TRBJ2-5 12 TRBV15 TRBD1 TGTGCCACCAACAGGGGCGGGGAGACCCAGTACTTC CATNRGGETQYF
- TRBJ1-1 14 TRBV2 - TGTGCCAGCAGTGAAGTGAGGGAAGGGAGTGAAGCTTTCTTT CASSEVREGSEAFF
- TRBJ1-4 13 TRBV2 - TGTGCCAGCATGATGGAGGGCGAAGAAAAACTGTTTTTT CASMMEGEEKLFF
- TRBJ1-6 17 TRBV12-3/TRBV12-4 - TGTGCCAGCAGTTTAGGCAGGGACCTCCCACGGAATTCACCCCTCCACTTT CASSLGRDLPRNSPLHF